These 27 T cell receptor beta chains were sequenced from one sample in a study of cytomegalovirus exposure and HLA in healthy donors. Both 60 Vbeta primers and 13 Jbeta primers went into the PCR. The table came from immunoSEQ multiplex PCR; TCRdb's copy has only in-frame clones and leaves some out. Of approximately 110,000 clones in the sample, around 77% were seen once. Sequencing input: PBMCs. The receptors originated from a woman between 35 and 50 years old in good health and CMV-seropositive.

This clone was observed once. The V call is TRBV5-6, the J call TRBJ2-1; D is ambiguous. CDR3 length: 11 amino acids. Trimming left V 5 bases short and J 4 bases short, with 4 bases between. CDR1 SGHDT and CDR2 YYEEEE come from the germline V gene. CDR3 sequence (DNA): TGTGCCAGCAGTCTATACAATGAGCAGTTCTTC. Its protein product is CASSLYNEQFF. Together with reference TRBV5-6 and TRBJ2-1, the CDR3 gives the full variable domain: DAGVTQSPTHLIKTRGQQVTLRCSPKSGHDTVSWYQQALGQGPQFIFQYYEEEERQRGNFPDRFSGHQFPNYSSELNVNALLLGDSALYLCASSLYNEQFFGPGTRLTVL.

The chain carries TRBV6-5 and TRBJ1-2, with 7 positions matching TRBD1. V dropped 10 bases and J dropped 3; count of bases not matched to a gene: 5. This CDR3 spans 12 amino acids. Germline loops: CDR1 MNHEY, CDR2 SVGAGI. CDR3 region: CAIGTVDYGYTF. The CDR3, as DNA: TGTGCCATAGGGACAGTGGACTATGGCTACACCTTC.

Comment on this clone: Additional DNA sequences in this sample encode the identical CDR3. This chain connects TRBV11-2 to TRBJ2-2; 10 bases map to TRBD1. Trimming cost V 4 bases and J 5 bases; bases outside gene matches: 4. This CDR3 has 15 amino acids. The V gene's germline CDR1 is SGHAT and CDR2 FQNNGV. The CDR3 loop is CASSSGQGRTGELFF. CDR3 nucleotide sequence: TGTGCCAGCAGCTCGGGACAGGGGAGGACCGGGGAGCTGTTTTTT.

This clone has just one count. The CDR3, as DNA: TGTGCCAGCAGCTTGGGGTTGTTGAGCGGGAGTGGGTACGAGCAGTACTTC. Protein: CASSLGLLSGSGYEQYF. V gene TRBV5-4 combines with J gene TRBJ2-7; 8 bases map to TRBD2. This CDR3 is built from 17 residues. V shed 0 bases, J shed 4 bases, and the junction held 12 bases outside the gene matches. CDR1 and CDR2 from the germline V gene are SGHNT and YYREEE (reference sequence).

The CDR3 here is CASSYVQGPTGELFF. CDR3 DNA sequence: TGTGCCAGCAGTTACGTGCAGGGGCCAACCGGGGAGCTGTTTTTT. V and J are TRBV6-5 and TRBJ2-2; tentatively, D is TRBD1 (6 bases). This CDR3 contains 15 residues. V lost 2 bases, J lost 5 bases, and 12 bases lay in between. The germline CDR1 and CDR2 sequences are MNHEY and SVGAGI.

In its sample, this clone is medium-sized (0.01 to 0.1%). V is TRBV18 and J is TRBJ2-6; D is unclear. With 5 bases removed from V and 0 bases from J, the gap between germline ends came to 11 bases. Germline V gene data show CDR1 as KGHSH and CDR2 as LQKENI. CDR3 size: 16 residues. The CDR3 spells CASSESRSSGANVLTF. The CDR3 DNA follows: TGTGCCAGCTCAGAGAGTCGGAGCTCTGGGGCCAACGTCCTGACTTTC. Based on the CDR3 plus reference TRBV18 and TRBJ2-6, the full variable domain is NAGVMQNPRHLVRRRGQEARLRCSPMKGHSHVYWYRQLPEEGLKFMVYLQKENIIDESGMPKERFSAEFPKEGPSILRIQQVVRGDSAAYFCASSESRSSGANVLTFGAGSRLTVL.

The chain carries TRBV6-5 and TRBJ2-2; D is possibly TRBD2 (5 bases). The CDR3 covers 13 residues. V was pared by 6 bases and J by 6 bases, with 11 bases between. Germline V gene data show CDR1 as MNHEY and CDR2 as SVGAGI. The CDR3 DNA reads TGTGCCAGCAGGGAGGTGCCAGCCGGGGAGCTGTTTTTT. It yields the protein CASREVPAGELFF.

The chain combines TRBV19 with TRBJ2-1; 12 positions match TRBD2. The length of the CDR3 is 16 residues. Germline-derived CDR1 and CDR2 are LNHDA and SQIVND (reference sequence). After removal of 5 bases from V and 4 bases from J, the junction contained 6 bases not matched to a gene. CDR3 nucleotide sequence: TGTGCCAGTAGTCCTTGGACTAGCGGGATATACAATGAGCAGTTCTTC. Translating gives CASSPWTSGIYNEQFF.

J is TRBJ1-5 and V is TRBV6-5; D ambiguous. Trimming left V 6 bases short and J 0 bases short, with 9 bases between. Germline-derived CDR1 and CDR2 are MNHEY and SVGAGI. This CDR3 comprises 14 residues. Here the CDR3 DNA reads TGTGCCAGCAGCAGACTCGATAGCAATCAGCCCCAGCATTTT. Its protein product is CASSRLDSNQPQHF.

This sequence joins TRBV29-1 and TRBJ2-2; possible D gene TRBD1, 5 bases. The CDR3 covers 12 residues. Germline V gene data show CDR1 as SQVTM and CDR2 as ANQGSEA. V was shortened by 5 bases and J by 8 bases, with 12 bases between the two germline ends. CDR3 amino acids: CSVYGAQGELFF. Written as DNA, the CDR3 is TGCAGCGTTTATGGGGCCCAGGGGGAGCTGTTTTTT.

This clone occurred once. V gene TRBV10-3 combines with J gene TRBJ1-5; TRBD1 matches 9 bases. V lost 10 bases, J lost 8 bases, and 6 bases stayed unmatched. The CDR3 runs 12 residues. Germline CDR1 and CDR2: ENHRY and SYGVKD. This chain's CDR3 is CATPGQGEPQHF. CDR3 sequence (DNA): TGTGCCACCCCGGGACAGGGAGAGCCCCAGCATTTT.

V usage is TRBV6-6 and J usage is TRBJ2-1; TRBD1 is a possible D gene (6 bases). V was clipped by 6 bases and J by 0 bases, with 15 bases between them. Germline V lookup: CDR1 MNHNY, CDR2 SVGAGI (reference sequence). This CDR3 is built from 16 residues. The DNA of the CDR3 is TGTGCCAGCAGCCCGACAGGAGCCCTCTCCTACAATGAGCAGTTCTTC. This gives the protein CASSPTGALSYNEQFF.

CDR3 in amino acids: CASSSPPGETQYF. The CDR3 nucleotides read TGTGCCAGCAGCTCCCCACCGGGAGAGACCCAGTACTTC. This chain links TRBV5-6 with TRBJ2-5; D is undetermined. The V end was cut by 3 bases, the J end by 4 bases, with 10 bases between. The CDR3 is 13 residues long. The germline V gene encodes CDR1 SGHDT and CDR2 YYEEEE.

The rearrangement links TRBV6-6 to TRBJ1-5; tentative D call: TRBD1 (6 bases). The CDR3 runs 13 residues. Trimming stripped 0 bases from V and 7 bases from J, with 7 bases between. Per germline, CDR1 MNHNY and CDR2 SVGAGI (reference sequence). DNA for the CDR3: TGTGCCAGCAGTTACTCGGGGGCACAGCCCCAGCATTTT. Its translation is CASSYSGAQPQHF.

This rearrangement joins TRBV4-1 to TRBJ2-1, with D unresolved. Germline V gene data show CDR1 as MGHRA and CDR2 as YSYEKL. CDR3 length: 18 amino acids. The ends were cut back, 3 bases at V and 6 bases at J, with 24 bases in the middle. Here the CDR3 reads CASSHRRLRGSSGNEQFF. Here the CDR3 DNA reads TGCGCCAGCAGCCACAGACGGTTAAGAGGCTCTAGTGGCAATGAGCAGTTCTTC.

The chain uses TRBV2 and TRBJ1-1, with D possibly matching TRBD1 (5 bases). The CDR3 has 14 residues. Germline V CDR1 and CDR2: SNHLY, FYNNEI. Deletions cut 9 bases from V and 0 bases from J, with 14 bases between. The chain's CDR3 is CASNLGHLNTEAFF. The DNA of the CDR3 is TGTGCCAGTAACTTGGGGCATTTGAACACTGAAGCTTTCTTT.

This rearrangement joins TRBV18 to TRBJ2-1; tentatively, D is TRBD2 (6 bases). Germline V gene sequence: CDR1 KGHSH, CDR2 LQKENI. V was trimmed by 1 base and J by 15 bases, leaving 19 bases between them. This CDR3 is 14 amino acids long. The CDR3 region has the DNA TGTGCCAGCTCACCACGCGAGGAGGGGACTCCTCGGTTCTTC. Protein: CASSPREEGTPRFF.

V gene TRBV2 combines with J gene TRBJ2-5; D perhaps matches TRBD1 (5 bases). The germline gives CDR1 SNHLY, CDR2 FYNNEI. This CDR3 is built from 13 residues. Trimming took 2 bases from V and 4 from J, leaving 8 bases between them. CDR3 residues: CASSERGLETQYF. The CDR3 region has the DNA TGTGCCAGCAGTGAAAGGGGCTTAGAGACCCAGTACTTC.

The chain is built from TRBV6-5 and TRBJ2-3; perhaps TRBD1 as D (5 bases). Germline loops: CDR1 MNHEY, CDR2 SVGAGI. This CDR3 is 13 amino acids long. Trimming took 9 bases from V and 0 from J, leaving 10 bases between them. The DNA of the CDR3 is TGTGCCAGTAAGACAGACAGCACAGATACGCAGTATTTT. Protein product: CASKTDSTDTQYF.

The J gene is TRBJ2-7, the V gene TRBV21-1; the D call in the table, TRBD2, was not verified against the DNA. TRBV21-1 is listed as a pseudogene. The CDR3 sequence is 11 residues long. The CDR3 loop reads CASSNDSGQYF. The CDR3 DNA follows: TGTGCCAGCAGCAATGATTCGGGGCAGTACTTC.

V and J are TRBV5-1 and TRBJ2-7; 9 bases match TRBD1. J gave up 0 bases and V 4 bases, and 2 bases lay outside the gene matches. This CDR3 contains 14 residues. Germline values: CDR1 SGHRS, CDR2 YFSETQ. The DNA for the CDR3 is TGCGCCAGCAGCACGACAGGGGGCTCCTACGAGCAGTACTTC. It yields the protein CASSTTGGSYEQYF.

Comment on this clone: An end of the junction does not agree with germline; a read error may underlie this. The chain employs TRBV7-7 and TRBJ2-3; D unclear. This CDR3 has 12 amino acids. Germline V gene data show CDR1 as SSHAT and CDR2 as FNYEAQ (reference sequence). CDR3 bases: TGTGCTAGCAGACCTATTACAGATACGCAGTATTTT. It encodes CASRPITDTQYF.

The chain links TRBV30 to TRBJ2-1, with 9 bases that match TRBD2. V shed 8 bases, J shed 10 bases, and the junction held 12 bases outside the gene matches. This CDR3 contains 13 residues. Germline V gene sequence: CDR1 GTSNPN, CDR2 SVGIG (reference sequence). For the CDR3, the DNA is TGTGCCGCCGATAGCGGGAGTGCGCGGGAGCAGTTCTTC. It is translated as CAADSGSAREQFF.

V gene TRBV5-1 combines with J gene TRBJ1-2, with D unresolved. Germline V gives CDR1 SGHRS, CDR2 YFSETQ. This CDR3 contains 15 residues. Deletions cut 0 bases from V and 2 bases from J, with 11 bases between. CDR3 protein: CASSLGSMQNYGYTF. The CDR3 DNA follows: TGCGCCAGCAGCTTGGGTTCAATGCAGAACTATGGCTACACCTTC.

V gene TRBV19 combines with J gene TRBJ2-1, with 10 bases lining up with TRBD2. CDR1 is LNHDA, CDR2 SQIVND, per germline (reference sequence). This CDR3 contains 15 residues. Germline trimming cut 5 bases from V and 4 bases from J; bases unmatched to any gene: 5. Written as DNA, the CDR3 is TGTGCCAGTAGTCGAAGCGGGAGGGGATACAATGAGCAGTTCTTC. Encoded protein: CASSRSGRGYNEQFF.

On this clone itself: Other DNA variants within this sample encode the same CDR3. This CDR3 reads CASSLAGQIYEQYF. CDR3 bases: TGCGCCAGCAGCTTGGCAGGACAAATATACGAGCAGTACTTC. The chain uses TRBV5-1 and TRBJ2-7, with D perhaps matching TRBD1 (5 bases). Germline CDR1 SGHRS, CDR2 YFSETQ. CDR3 length: 14 amino acids. The germline V and J ends were trimmed by 0 bases and 4 bases, with 11 bases remaining between them.

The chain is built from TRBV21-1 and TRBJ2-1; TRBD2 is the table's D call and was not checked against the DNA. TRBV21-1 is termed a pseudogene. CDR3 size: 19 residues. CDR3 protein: CASSKVMGRLAGVNDEQFF. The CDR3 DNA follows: TGTGCCAGCAGCAAAGTAATGGGCCGCCTAGCGGGAGTCAACGATGAGCAGTTCTTC.